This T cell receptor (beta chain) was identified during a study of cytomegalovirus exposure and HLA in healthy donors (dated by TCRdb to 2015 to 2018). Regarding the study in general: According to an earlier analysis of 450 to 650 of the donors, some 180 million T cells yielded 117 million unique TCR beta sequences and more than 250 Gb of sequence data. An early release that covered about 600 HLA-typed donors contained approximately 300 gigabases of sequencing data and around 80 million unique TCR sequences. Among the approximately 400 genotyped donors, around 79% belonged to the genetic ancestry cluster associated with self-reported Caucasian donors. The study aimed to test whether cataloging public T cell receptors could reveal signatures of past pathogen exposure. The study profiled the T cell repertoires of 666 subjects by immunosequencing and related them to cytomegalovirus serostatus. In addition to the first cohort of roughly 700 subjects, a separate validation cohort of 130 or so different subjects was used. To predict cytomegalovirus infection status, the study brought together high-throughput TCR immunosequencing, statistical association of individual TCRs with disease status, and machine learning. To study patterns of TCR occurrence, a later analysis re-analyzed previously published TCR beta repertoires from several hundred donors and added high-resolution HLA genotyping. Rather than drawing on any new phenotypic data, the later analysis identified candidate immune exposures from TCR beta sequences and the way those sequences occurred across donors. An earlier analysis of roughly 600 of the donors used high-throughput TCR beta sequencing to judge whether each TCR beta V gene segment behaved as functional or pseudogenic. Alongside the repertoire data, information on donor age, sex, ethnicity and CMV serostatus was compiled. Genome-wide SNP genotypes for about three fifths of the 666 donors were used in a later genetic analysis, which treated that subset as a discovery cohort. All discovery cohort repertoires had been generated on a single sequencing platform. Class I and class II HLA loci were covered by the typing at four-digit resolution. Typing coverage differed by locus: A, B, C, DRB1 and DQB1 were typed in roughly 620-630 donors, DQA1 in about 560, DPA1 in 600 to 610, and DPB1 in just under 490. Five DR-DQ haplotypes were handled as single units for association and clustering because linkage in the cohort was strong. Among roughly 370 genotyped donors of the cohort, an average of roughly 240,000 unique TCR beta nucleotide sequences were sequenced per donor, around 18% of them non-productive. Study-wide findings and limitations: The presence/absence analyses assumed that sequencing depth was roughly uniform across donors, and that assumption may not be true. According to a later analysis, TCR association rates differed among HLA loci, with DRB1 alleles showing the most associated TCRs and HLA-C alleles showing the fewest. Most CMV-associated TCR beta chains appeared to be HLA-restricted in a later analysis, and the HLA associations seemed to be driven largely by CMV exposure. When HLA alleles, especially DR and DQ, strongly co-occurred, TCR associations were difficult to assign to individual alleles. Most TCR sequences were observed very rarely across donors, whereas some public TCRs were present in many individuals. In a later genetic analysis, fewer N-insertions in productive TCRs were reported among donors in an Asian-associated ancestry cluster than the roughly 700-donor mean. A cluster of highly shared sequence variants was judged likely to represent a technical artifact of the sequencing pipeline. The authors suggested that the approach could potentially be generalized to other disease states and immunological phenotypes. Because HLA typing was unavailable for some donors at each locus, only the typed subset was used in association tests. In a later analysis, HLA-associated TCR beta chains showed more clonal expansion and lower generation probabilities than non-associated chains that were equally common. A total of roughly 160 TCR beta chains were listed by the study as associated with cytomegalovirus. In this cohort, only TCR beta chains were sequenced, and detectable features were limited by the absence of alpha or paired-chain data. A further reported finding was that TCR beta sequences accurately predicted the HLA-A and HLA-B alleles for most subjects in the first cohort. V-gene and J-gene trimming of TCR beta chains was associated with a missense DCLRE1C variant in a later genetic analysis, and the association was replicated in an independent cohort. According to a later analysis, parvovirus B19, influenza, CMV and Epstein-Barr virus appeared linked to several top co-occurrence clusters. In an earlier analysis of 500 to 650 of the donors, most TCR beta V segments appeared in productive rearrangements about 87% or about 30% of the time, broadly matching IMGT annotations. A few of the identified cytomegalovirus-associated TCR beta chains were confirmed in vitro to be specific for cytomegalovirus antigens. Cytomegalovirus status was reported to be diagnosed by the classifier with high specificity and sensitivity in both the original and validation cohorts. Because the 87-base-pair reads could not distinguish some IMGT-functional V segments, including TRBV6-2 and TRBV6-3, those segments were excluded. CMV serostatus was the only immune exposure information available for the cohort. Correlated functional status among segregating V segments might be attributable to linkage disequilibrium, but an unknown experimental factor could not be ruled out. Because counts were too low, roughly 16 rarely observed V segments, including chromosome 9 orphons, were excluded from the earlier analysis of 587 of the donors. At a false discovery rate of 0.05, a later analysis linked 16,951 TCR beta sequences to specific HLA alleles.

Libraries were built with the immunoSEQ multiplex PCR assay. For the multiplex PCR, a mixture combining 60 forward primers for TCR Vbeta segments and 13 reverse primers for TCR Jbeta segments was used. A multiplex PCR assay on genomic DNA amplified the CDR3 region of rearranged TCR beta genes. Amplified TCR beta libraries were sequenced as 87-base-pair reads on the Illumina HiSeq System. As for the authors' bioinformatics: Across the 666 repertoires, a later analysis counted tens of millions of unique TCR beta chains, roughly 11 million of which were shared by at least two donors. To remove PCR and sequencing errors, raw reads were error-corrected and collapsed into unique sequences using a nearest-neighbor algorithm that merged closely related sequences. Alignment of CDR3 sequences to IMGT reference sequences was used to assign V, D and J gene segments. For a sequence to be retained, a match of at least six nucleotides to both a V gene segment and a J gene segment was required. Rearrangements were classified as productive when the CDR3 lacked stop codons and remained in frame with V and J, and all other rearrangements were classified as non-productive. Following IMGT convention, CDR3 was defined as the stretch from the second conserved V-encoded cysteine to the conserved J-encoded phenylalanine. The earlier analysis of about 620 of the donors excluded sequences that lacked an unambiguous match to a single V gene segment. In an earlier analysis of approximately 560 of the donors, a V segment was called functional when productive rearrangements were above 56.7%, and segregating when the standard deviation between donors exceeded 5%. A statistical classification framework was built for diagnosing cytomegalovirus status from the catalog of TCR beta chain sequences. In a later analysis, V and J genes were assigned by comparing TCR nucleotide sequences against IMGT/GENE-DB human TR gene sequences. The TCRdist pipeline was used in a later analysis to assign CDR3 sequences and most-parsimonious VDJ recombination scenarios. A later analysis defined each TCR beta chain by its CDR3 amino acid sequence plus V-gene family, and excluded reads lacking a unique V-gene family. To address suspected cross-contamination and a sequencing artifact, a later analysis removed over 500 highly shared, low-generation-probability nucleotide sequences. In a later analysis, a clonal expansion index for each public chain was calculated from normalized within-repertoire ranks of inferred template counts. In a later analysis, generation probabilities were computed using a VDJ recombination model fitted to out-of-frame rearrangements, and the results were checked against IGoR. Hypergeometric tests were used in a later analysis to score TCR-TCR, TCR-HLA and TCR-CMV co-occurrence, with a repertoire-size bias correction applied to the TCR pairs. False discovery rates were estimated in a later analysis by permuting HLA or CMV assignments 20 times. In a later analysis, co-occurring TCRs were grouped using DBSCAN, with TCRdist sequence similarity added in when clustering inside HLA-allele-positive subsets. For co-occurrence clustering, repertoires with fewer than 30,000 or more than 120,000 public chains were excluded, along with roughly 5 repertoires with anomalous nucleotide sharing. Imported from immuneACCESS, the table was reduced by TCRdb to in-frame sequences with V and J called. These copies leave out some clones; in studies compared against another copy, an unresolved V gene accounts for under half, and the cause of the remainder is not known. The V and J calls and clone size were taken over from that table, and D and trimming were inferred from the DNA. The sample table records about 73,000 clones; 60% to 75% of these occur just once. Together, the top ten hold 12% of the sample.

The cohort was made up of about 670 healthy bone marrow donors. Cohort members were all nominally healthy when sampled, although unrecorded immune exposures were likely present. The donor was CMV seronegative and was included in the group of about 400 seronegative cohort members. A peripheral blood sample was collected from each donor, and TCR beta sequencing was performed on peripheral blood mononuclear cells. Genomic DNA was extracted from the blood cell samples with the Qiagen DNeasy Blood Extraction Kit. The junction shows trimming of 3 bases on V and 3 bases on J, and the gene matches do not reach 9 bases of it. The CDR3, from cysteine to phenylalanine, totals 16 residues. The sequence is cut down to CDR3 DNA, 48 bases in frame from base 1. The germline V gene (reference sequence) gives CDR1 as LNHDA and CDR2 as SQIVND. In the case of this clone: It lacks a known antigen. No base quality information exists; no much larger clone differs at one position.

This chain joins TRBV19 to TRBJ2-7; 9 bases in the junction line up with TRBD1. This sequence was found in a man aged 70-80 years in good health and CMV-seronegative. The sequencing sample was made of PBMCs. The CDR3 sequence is CASSIRDRAGYYEQYF. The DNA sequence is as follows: TGTGCCAGTAGTATCAGGGACAGGGCGGGCTACTACGAGCAGTACTTC. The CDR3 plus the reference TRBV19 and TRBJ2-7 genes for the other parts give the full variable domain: DGGITQSPKYLFRKEGQNVTLSCEQNLNHDAMYWYRQDPGQGLRLIYYSQIVNDFQKGDIAEGYSVSREKKESFPLTVTSAQKNPTAFYLCASSIRDRAGYYEQYFGPGTRLTVT.